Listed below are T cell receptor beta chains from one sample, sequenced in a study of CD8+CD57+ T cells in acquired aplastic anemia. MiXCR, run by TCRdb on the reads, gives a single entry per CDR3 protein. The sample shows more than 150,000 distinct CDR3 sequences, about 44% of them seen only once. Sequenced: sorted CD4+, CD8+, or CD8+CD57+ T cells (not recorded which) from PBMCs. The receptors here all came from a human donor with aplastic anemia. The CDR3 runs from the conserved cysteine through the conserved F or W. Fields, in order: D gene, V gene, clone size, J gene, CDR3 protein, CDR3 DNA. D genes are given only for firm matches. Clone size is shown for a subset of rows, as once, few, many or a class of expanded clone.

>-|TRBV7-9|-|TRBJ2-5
CASRSGGPQETQYF
TGTGCCAGCAGGTCAGGAGGACCTCAAGAGACCCAGTACTTC
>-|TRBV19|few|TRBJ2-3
CASSPDRRSDTQYF
TGTGCCAGTAGTCCGGACAGACGTTCAGATACGCAGTATTTT
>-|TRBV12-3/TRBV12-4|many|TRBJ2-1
CASTAGRGRRNEQFF
TGTGCCAGCACCGCGGGGAGGGGGCGACGCAATGAGCAGTTCTTC
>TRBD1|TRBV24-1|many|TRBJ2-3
CATSPTGARADTQYF
TGTGCCACCAGCCCCACAGGGGCCCGGGCAGATACGCAGTATTTT
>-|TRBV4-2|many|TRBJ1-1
CASSLGGANTEAFF
TGTGCCAGCAGCCTAGGAGGGGCGAACACTGAAGCTTTCTTT
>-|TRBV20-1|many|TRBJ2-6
CSARAGHGANVLTF
TGCAGTGCTAGGGCGGGCCATGGGGCCAACGTCCTGACTTTC
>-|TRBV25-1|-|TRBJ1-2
CATLRGGGGYTF
TGTGCCACCCTCAGGGGCGGAGGTGGCTACACCTTC
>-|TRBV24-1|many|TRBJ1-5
CATSDSKQGSNQPQHF
TGTGCCACCAGTGATTCAAAACAGGGCAGCAATCAGCCCCAGCATTTT
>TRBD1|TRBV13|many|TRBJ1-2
CASTQGGARKYGYTF
TGTGCCAGCACCCAGGGGGGGGCGAGGAAGTATGGCTACACCTTC
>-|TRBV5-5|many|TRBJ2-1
CASSRDPSYNEQFF
TGTGCCAGCAGCCGGGACCCCTCCTACAATGAGCAGTTCTTC
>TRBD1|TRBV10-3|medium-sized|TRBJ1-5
CATTGASNQPQHF
TGTGCCACCACAGGGGCTAGCAATCAGCCCCAGCATTTT
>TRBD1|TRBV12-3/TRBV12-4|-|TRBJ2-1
CASSGGQGRGAGFF
TGTGCCAGCAGCGGTGGACAGGGGAGGGGGGCCGGGTTCTTC
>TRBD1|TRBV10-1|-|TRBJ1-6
CASSGTGGGGISPLHF
TGCGCCAGCAGTGGCACAGGGGGCGGGGGGATTTCACCCCTCCACTTT
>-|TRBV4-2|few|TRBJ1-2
CASSQDLQGFIYGYTF
TGTGCCAGCAGCCAAGATCTTCAGGGATTTATCTATGGCTACACCTTC
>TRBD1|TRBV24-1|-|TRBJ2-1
CATSPGQGETEQFF
TGTGCCACCAGTCCAGGACAGGGGGAAACAGAGCAGTTCTTC
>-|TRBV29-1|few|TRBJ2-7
CSVVWGAYEQYF
TGCAGCGTTGTGTGGGGGGCCTACGAGCAGTACTTC
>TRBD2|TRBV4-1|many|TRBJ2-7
CASSQGASGGTISYEQYF
TGCGCCAGCAGCCAAGGGGCTAGCGGGGGGACCATCTCCTACGAGCAGTACTTC
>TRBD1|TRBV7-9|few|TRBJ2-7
CASSWTGDEQYF
TGTGCCAGCAGCTGGACAGGGGACGAGCAGTACTTC
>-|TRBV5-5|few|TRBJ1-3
CASSLVGTGNTIYF
TGTGCCAGCAGCTTGGTGGGGACTGGAAACACCATATATTTT
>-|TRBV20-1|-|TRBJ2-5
CSAGPSETQYF
TGCAGTGCAGGACCCTCAGAGACCCAGTACTTC
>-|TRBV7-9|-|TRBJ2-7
CASSPRTRTVYEQYF
TGTGCCAGCAGCCCCCGGACAAGGACAGTCTACGAGCAGTACTTC
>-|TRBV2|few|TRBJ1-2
CASREQGGYGYTF
TGTGCCAGCAGAGAACAGGGAGGCTATGGCTACACCTTC
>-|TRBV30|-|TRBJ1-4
CAWGRDTSTNEKLFF
TGTGCCTGGGGCCGGGACACATCAACTAATGAAAAACTGTTTTTT
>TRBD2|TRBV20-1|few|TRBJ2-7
CSARVGLAGYEQYF
TGCAGTGCTAGAGTCGGACTAGCGGGCTACGAGCAGTACTTC
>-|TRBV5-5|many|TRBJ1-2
CASSLDRNYGYTF
TGTGCCAGCAGCTTGGACAGGAACTATGGCTACACCTTC
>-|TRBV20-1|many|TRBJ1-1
CSAGRQIQNTEAFF
TGCAGTGCTGGGCGACAGATACAGAACACTGAAGCTTTCTTT
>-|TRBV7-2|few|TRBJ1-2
CASSFGGGGYTF
TGTGCCAGCAGCTTCGGGGGAGGTGGCTACACCTTC
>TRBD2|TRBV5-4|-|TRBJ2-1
CASSWGTSGGPSKFF
TGTGCCAGCAGCTGGGGGACTAGCGGGGGGCCTAGTAAGTTCTTC
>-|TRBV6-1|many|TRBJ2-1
CASRIGSGNEQFF
TGTGCCAGCAGGATTGGGTCGGGCAATGAGCAGTTCTTC
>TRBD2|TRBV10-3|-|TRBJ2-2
CAISWASGTGELFF
TGTGCCATCAGTTGGGCTAGCGGGACCGGGGAGCTGTTTTTT
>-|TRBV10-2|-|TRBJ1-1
CASSVNRENTEAFF
TGCGCCAGCAGTGTGAATCGAGAGAACACTGAAGCTTTCTTT
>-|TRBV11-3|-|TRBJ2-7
CASSSRGGEQCF
TGTGCCAGCAGCTCCCGCGGGGGCGAGCAGTGCTTC
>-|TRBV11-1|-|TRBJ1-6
CASSLEITNFNSPLHF
TGTGCCAGCAGCTTAGAGATCACTAACTTCAATTCACCCCTCCACTTT
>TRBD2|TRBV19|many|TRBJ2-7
CASGRGLAGNYEQYF
TGTGCCAGTGGAAGAGGACTAGCGGGGAACTACGAGCAGTACTTC
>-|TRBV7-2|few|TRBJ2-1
CASSVLYNEQFF
TGTGCCAGCAGCGTTCTGTACAATGAGCAGTTCTTC
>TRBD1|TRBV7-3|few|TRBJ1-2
CASSLRELGQGTFEWGYTF
TGTGCCAGCAGCTTAAGGGAATTGGGACAGGGGACCTTTGAGTGGGGCTACACCTTC
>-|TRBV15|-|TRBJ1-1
CATSRDVGGNTEAFF
TGTGCCACCAGCAGAGATGTCGGGGGTAACACTGAAGCTTTCTTT
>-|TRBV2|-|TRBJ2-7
CASSSGLLGRRYEQYF
TGTGCCAGCAGTTCCGGCTTGCTTGGGAGGCGATACGAGCAGTACTTC
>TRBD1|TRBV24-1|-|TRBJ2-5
CATSDSGQGVQETQYF
TGTGCCACCAGTGATTCGGGACAGGGGGTCCAAGAGACCCAGTACTTC
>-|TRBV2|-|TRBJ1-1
CASSAYVGTEAFF
TGTGCCAGCAGTGCGTACGTAGGCACTGAAGCTTTCTTT
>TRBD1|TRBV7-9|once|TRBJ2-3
CASARGQGPDTQYF
TGTGCCAGTGCCCGGGGACAGGGGCCAGATACGCAGTATTTT
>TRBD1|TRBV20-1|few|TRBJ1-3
CSAINRGRGNTIYF
TGCAGTGCGATAAACAGGGGGCGCGGAAACACCATATATTTT
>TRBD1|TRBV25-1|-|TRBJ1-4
CASSGDRGLGEKLFF
TGTGCCAGCAGTGGCGACAGGGGGCTAGGTGAAAAACTGTTTTTT
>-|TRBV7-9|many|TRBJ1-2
CASSRDGYYGYTF
TGTGCCAGCAGCCGCGACGGGTACTATGGCTACACCTTC
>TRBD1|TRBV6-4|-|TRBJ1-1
CASSEGTGTGAEAFF
TGTGCCAGCAGTGAGGGGACAGGGACAGGGGCTGAAGCTTTCTTT
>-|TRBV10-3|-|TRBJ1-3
CAICSAATANSGNTIYF
-
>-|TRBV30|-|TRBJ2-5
CAGSAGIRETQYF
TGTGCCGGCTCCGCAGGGATTCGGGAGACCCAGTACTTC
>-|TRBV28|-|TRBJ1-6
CASSLYAGLSNSPLHF
TGTGCCAGCAGTTTATATGCGGGACTCAGTAACTCACCCCTCCACTTT
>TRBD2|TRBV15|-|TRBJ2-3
CATSRDEAGARDTQYF
TGTGCCACCAGCAGAGATGAAGCGGGGGCCAGGGATACGCAGTATTTT